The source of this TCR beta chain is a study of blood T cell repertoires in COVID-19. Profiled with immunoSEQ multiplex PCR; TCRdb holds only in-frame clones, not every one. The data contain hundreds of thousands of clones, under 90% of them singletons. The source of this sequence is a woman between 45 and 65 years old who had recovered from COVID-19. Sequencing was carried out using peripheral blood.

The CDR3 here is CASSPRGLGNEKLFF. The CDR3, as DNA: TGTGCCAGCAGCCCCAGGGGCCTCGGTAATGAAAAACTGTTTTTT. This rearrangement joins TRBV11-1 to TRBJ1-4; D is possibly TRBD1 (6 bases). The germline V gene encodes CDR1 SGHAT and CDR2 FQDESV (reference sequence). V was pared by 5 bases and J by 4 bases, with 14 bases between. CDR3 length: 15 amino acids.